This TCR beta chain was recovered during a study of human T cells and chemical hapten exposure. Overall study context: Patients, chiefly female, had alopecia areata, totalis or universalis. The study, taken as a whole, reports: No change in TCRs above 1 in 1000 frequency was produced by DPC sensitization. In the PT1 data, expanded TCR counts showed a positive correlation with patch test score.

TCRdb re-called the RACE reads with MiXCR, one entry per CDR3 protein. The table has approximately 90,000 distinct CDR3 sequences, about 10% seen once. Described time point: patch test 1, 2 weeks after DPC sensitization. The sample's treatment: therapeutic diphenylcyclopropenone sensitization with weekly scalp DPC. Trimming pared 4 bases from V and 0 bases from J, leaving 10 bases between. The CDR3 runs 15 residues. Germline V gene lookup returns CDR1 LGHDT and CDR2 YNNKEL (reference sequence). About this clonotype: Its matching antigen is unknown.

The TCR was taken from a man in his forties or fifties with alopecia areata. Some clones in this sample may be carry-over from other donors' samples. Sample: whole blood, taken in connection with sensitization to the hapten diphenylcyclopropenone (DPC). The chain combines TRBV3-1 with TRBJ2-1, with unresolved D. The DNA for the CDR3 is TGTGCCAGCAGCCTCGAGGTCCGCTCCTACAATGAGCAGTTCTTC. Amino acids: CASSLEVRSYNEQFF.